Below, 10 T cell receptor beta chains from the same sample are listed, as sequenced in a study of T cell changes during pregnancy in multiple sclerosis. Sequencing was performed with immunoSEQ multiplex PCR; in TCRdb, only in-frame clones are kept and a portion is missing. Among approximately 64,000 clones, around 92% were seen once, and the ten largest hold approximately 2.2%. The material was peripheral blood, obtained in the first trimester of pregnancy. These receptors came from a female donor with multiple sclerosis, enrolled in a pregnancy study.

The chain carries TRBV14 and TRBJ2-1; a weak D match, TRBD2 (6 bases). V lost 0 bases to trimming and J lost 0 bases, with 15 bases between them. The CDR3 runs to 18 residues. CDR1 SGHDN and CDR2 FVKESK come from the germline V gene. CDR3 protein: CASSQDRGRGPSYNEQFF. The DNA for the CDR3 is TGTGCCAGCAGCCAAGATAGAGGGCGGGGTCCCTCCTACAATGAGCAGTTCTTC.

The chain links TRBV18 to TRBJ2-3; 10 bases map to TRBD1. After removal of 3 bases from V and 2 bases from J, the junction contained 5 bases not matched to a gene. Per germline, CDR1 KGHSH and CDR2 LQKENI. This CDR3 has 16 residues. The DNA of the CDR3 is TGTGCCAGCTCACCCAGGGACAGGGGATACACAGATACGCAGTATTTT. This encodes CASSPRDRGYTDTQYF.

This chain connects TRBV19 to TRBJ2-1; perhaps TRBD2 as D (6 bases). Germline loops: CDR1 LNHDA, CDR2 SQIVND (reference sequence). V was clipped by 4 bases and J by 5 bases, with 18 bases between them. The CDR3 totals 16 residues. For the CDR3, the DNA is TGTGCCAGTAGTACGCAGCCGTGGGGCGGGAACAATGAGCAGTTCTTC. Amino acid sequence: CASSTQPWGGNNEQFF.

This sequence joins TRBV9 and TRBJ2-1; 9 nucleotides align to TRBD2. CDR1 and CDR2 from the germline V gene are SGDLS and YYNGEE. Trimming cost V 2 bases and J 7 bases; bases outside gene matches: 13. The CDR3 runs 17 residues. CDR3 DNA: TGTGCCAGCAGCGTGGGCTTCGGCGGGAGGGCCGGTAATGAGCAGTTCTTC. It encodes CASSVGFGGRAGNEQFF.

The V gene is TRBV11-3, the J gene TRBJ2-3; D remains unclear. V shed 1 base and J shed 1 base, with 3 bases lying between them. The V gene's germline CDR1 is SGHNT and CDR2 YENEEA. There are 13 residues in the CDR3. CDR3 nucleotides: TGTGCCAGCAGCTTAGGAGGCACAGATACGCAGTATTTT. As protein: CASSLGGTDTQYF. Supplemented by reference TRBV11-3 and TRBJ2-3, the full variable domain reads EAGVVQSPRYKIIEKKQPVAFWCNPISGHNTLYWYLQNLGQGPELLIRYENEEAVDDSQLPKDRFSAERLKGVDSTLKIQPAELGDSAVYLCASSLGGTDTQYFGPGTRLTVL.

The chain carries TRBV5-4 and TRBJ2-7, with D possibly matching TRBD1 (6 bases). The germline V gene encodes CDR1 SGHNT and CDR2 YYREEE (reference sequence). The V and J ends lost 3 bases and 0 bases respectively, with 16 bases between them. The CDR3 consists of 16 residues. The CDR3 loop reads CASSSYQGLSSYEQYF. The CDR3 DNA reads as TGTGCCAGCAGCTCTTACCAGGGGTTGAGCTCCTACGAGCAGTACTTC.

This chain connects TRBV5-6 to TRBJ1-2; 7 nucleotides agree with TRBD1. The V gene's germline CDR1 is SGHDT and CDR2 YYEEEE. With 2 bases clipped from V and 3 bases from J, the junction kept 10 bases outside the gene matches. The CDR3 is 16 residues long. The CDR3 sequence: CASSFRDSTLYYGYTF. CDR3 nucleotides: TGTGCCAGCAGCTTTCGGGACAGCACCCTTTACTATGGCTACACCTTC.

This chain links TRBV19 with TRBJ1-4, with 8 bases identical to TRBD1. The ends lost 8 bases at V and 8 bases at J; junction bases unmatched: 7. Germline CDR1 reads LNHDA; CDR2 reads SQIVND (reference sequence). The CDR3 has 13 residues. Written as DNA, the CDR3 is TGTGCCAGTTATCCCAGGGGGCACGAAAAACTGTTTTTT. Amino acid sequence: CASYPRGHEKLFF.

The rearrangement joins TRBV27 to TRBJ2-7, with TRBD2 matching 12 bases. The CDR3 loop spans 17 amino acids. V trimming: 5 bases; J trimming: 2 bases; junction bases outside the gene matches: 10. Germline V gives CDR1 MNHEY, CDR2 SMNVEV (reference sequence). CDR3 nucleotides: TGTGCCAGCAGTAAACAATCGACTAGCGGGAGCCCCTACGAGCAGTACTTC. This sequence encodes CASSKQSTSGSPYEQYF.

CDR3 sequence (DNA): TGTGCCACCCTAACCCCGCAGGGGCTAGGAACTGAAGCTTTCTTT. Its protein is CATLTPQGLGTEAFF. This chain connects TRBV6-1 to TRBJ1-1; D possibly corresponds to TRBD1 (6 bases). The V end was cut by 10 bases, the J end by 5 bases, with 23 bases between. CDR1 and CDR2 from the germline V gene are MNHNS and SASEGT. The CDR3 consists of 15 residues.